This T cell receptor (beta chain) is drawn from a study of T cells in Graves' hyperthyroidism and ophthalmopathy. Overall study: Pretreatment peripheral blood was obtained at initial diagnosis.

Study-wide results and limits: Appearing also in blood were most of the thyroid clonotypes expanded above 0.001.

Each diagnosis was grounded in clinical symptoms, serum thyroxine and TRAb, thyroid ultrasound, and orbital computed tomography. The CDR3 spans 15 residues. Germline V lookup: CDR1 LGHNA, CDR2 YNFKEQ. With V trimmed by 1 base and J by 2 bases, 4 bases remained unmatched. RNA transcripts gave rise to amplified TCR beta CDR3 regions. Researchers ran a first-round RT-PCR on the TCR CDR3 using the HTBI primer set. MiXCR, applied by TCRdb to the multiplex PCR reads, yields one record per CDR3 protein. The sample lists 360,000 or so distinct CDR3 sequences; about 18% were seen once. This clonotype turned up a few times. Antigen specificity is unknown.

Sequencing was carried out using blood. The rearrangement joins TRBV4-2 to TRBJ2-5, with TRBD2 identical over 7 bases. The receptor was isolated from a woman between 18 and 29 years old with Graves' hyperthyroidism. DNA for the CDR3: TGTGCCAGCAGCCAAGGAGCGGGGAATCAAGAGACCCAGTACTTC. Translating it yields CASSQGAGNQETQYF.